This T cell receptor beta chain derives from a study of blood T cells in healthy people across ages (dated by TCRdb to 2013 to 2016). With regard to the full study: Template switching captured roughly one uniquely barcoded TCR beta cDNA molecule per two T cells in model experiments. The donors were divided into four age groups: young (average approximately 17 years), middle-aged (approximately 41), aged (under 70) and long-lived (about 84). To track age-related changes in TCR beta repertoire diversity, the study relied on deep sequencing normalized with unique cDNA molecular identifiers. Two additional independent replicas of 1 million unique cDNA reads from the same blood draw were analyzed for two donors (one aged 18 to 29 and one aged 80 or older).

In the case of this clonotype: No antigen is known for it. No base-level quality is on record; no much larger clone is a single base apart.

The library was generated by 5' RACE. Instrument on record: Illumina HiSeq 2500. The second PCR ran for about 6 to 12 cycles and used a J-beta primer mix along with a sample-barcoded 5' primer. Each TCR beta cDNA molecule received a unique molecular identifier from a template-switch 5' adaptor carrying 12 random nucleotides. At least 2.5 million CDR3-containing paired-end reads were obtained from each sample. First-strand cDNA was synthesized from all RNA with the Mint cDNA synthesis kit, primed by a TRBC-specific oligonucleotide. Following uracil-DNA glycosylase treatment, all cDNA underwent a first 18-cycle PCR with the universal primers M1SS and BC2_uni_R. Under the source paper's analysis protocol: Normalization of each sample was performed by random selection of 1 million high-quality reads, each carrying a distinct molecular identifier. Reads sharing molecular identifiers were discarded rather than binned into consensus sequences. MiTCR, set to a Q25 quality threshold and the strictest error-elimination algorithm, was used for CDR3 identification, clonotype clustering and error correction. A nonparametric unseen species model with Euler transformation was used to estimate lower-bound total TCR beta diversity. The public sequencing data were trimmed at Q25 with fastp and processed into clonotypes with MiXCR by TCRdb, which kept only in-frame beta chains. Duplicate CDR3 protein sequences are folded into a single record with the most common DNA and genes. These V and J calls originate from TCRdb's pipeline instead of the authors' own analysis. Here the sample has about 510,000 distinct CDR3 sequences; about 27% occur a single time. Approximately 4% of the sample is taken by the ten largest.

The CDR3 spans 13 residues, from the cysteine through the phenylalanine. This entry keeps only the CDR3 DNA: 39 bases, framed from base 1. V loses 3 bases, J loses 6 bases, and the germline ends lie 8 bases apart. The germline V gene encodes CDR1 LNHDA and CDR2 SQIVND (reference sequence). Donors were approximately 42 systemically healthy Caucasian individuals from Russia aged about 6 to 100 years. Approximately 9.3 milliliters of peripheral blood were drawn from each donor into EDTA-treated Vacutainer tubes. Ficoll-Paque density-gradient centrifugation was used to isolate PBMCs, with at least 7 million per sample. Total RNA, at least 6 micrograms per sample, was extracted from PBMCs with Trizol reagent. Naive CD45RAhigh/CD27high T cell percentages were measured by flow cytometry on a PBMC aliquot from every donor. The research as a whole found: Estimates of total diversity from one million sequenced T cells were regarded as lower bounds and underestimates. Observed TCR beta diversity per million T cells fell roughly linearly with age, and a significant reduction was already apparent by age roughly 40. Compared with the aged group, the long-lived group had more naive CD4+ T cells, fewer expanded clones and increased TCR diversity, suggesting age selection. Observed TCR beta diversity correlated strongly with the percentage of naive T cells measured by flow cytometry. The CMV infection status of donors was not known, potentially confounding age-related changes in expanded clonotypes. Since profiling was done on bulk unsorted PBMCs, naive and antigen-experienced compartments could not be conclusively compared.

These records were also assigned to another study, of T cells of mothers and their children. As that second study puts it: Nine systemically healthy Caucasian individuals, comprising three mothers and their six children, were included as donors. cDNA synthesis consumed the entire amount of extracted RNA, loaded at 1.5 ug RNA in each 15 ul reaction. In the second PCR, sample barcodes and 2-4 random nucleotides were introduced via the M1S primer. More than 8 million TCR beta CDR3 reads were obtained from each mother, and approximately 3 million reads were obtained from each child. Thymic selection similarly shapes TCR recombination output in related and unrelated pairs, with minor effect from inherited differences. Normalized repertoire overlap was always found to be slightly, but never significantly, higher in related mother-child pairs than in unrelated mother-child pairs. Persistent microchimeric T cell clones were not detected, at a sensitivity of about 100 clones per million clonotypes. To look for features that set related mother-child pairs apart from unrelated individuals, the researchers ran deep NGS to compare the TCR beta repertoires of mothers and children. On average, the children were 11 +/- 4 years old, while the mothers were approximately 40 +/- 4 years old. After adapter ligation was performed with NEBNext reagents, the libraries were sequenced on an Illumina HiSeq 2000 with 100+100 nt paired-end reads. To prevent cross-contamination, the mother and child libraries were prepared a month apart and were sequenced in separate runs. Between roughly 500,000 and 2,300,000 distinct TCR beta clonotypes were identified per donor. Naive TCR beta clonotypes were estimated from low-frequency clonotypes matched to each donor's FACS-determined naive share, without sorting.

Source material: blood. The source of this sequence is a boy between 2 and 10 years old in good health. This chain is built from TRBV19 and TRBJ2-2, and perhaps TRBD2 as D gene, on 5 matching bases. The DNA reads as follows: TGTGCCAGTAGTATGCGGGTACCCGGGGAGCTGTTTTTT. It specifies CASSMRVPGELFF. Beyond the CDR3, the reference TRBV19 and TRBJ2-2 genes provide the residues; the full variable domain reads: DGGITQSPKYLFRKEGQNVTLSCEQNLNHDAMYWYRQDPGQGLRLIYYSQIVNDFQKGDIAEGYSVSREKKESFPLTVTSAQKNPTAFYLCASSMRVPGELFFGEGSRLTVL.